Following are 20 T cell receptor beta chains from one sample sequenced in a study of cytomegalovirus exposure and HLA in healthy donors. The PCR was carried out with 60 Vbeta primers and 13 Jbeta primers. Repertoires were generated with immunoSEQ multiplex PCR, while TCRdb's copy carries only in-frame clones and drops some. The sample has 130,000 to 150,000 clones, approximately 71% seen once. Sequencing was carried out using PBMCs. Source of these receptors: a woman in her forties or fifties in good health and CMV-seronegative.

This clone turned up a few times. This chain uses TRBV4-1 with TRBJ1-4; D unclear. Looked up from germline, CDR1 is MGHRA and CDR2 is YSYEKL. V was clipped by 0 bases and J by 7 bases, with 9 bases between them. The CDR3 sequence is 14 residues long. CDR3 sequence reads: CASSQDWQAEKLFF. The DNA of the CDR3 is TGCGCCAGCAGCCAAGATTGGCAGGCTGAAAAACTGTTTTTT.

The V call is TRBV10-3, the J call TRBJ1-6, with D possibly matching TRBD1 (5 bases). Between the trimmed V and J ends, which lost 3 bases and 7 bases, there was a span of 10 bases. The germline gives CDR1 ENHRY, CDR2 SYGVKD. The CDR3 has 14 residues. In DNA, the CDR3 is TGTGCCATCAGTGAACTTGGACACAATTCACCCCTCCACTTT. Protein product: CAISELGHNSPLHF.

This chain uses TRBV6-5 with TRBJ2-2; perhaps TRBD2 as D (7 bases). This CDR3 is built from 14 residues. Germline lookup yields CDR1 MNHEY and CDR2 SVGAGI. The V end lost 5 bases, the J end lost 4 bases, and 11 bases lay between the germline ends. CDR3 coding DNA: TGTGCCAGCAGTGAAGGGGGGGGCACCGGGGAGCTGTTTTTT. Amino acid sequence: CASSEGGGTGELFF.

The chain carries TRBV4-1 and TRBJ1-1; D is uncertain. The CDR3 has 14 amino acids. The V end lost 0 bases, the J end lost 4 bases, and 9 bases lay between the germline ends. Per germline, CDR1 MGHRA and CDR2 YSYEKL. CDR3 nucleotides: TGCGCCAGCAGCCAAGATCCGATCGGCACTGAAGCTTTCTTT. Encoded protein: CASSQDPIGTEAFF.

The chain is built from TRBV19 and TRBJ1-1; the D is unclear. Germline V CDR1 and CDR2: LNHDA, SQIVND (reference sequence). This CDR3 region has 15 residues. V was pared by 1 base and J by 2 bases, with 11 bases between. CDR3: CASSIGWWSNTEAFF. DNA for the CDR3: TGTGCCAGTAGTATAGGGTGGTGGAGCAACACTGAAGCTTTCTTT.

This clone is a singleton in its sample. V gene TRBV13 combines with J gene TRBJ2-2, with D possibly TRBD1 on 6 matching bases. The V gene lost 6 bases and the J gene lost 1 base, with 18 bases spanning the gap. The CDR3 is made up of 17 amino acids. The germline V gene has CDR1 PRHDT and CDR2 FYEKMQ (reference sequence). The CDR3 sequence: CASRKGLDRRNTGELFF. CDR3 sequence (DNA): TGTGCCAGCAGAAAAGGGCTAGACAGGAGGAACACCGGGGAGCTGTTTTTT.

The chain links TRBV19 to TRBJ2-7; D is possibly TRBD2 (6 bases). CDR1 is LNHDA and CDR2 is SQIVND in the germline V gene (reference sequence). The V end lost 1 base, the J end lost 9 bases, and 19 bases lay between the germline ends. CDR3 length: 15 residues. Written as DNA, the CDR3 is TGTGCCAGTAGTATAGGCGCGGGGCCCCCCTCGGGGCAGTACTTC. Translation gives CASSIGAGPPSGQYF. Full variable domain (remainder filled in from reference TRBV19 and TRBJ2-7): DGGITQSPKYLFRKEGQNVTLSCEQNLNHDAMYWYRQDPGQGLRLIYYSQIVNDFQKGDIAEGYSVSREKKESFPLTVTSAQKNPTAFYLCASSIGAGPPSGQYFGPGTRLTVT.

This chain uses TRBV29-1 with TRBJ2-6; 7 bases line up with TRBD1. Per the germline V gene, CDR1 is SQVTM and CDR2 is ANQGSEA. This CDR3 contains 19 residues. J was trimmed by 0 bases and V by 6 bases; bases with no gene match: 17. CDR3 sequence (DNA): TGCAGCGTGGAAACAGGGGATACATACACTAGCTCTGGGGCCAACGTCCTGACTTTC. Encoded protein: CSVETGDTYTSSGANVLTF.

The rearrangement links TRBV27 to TRBJ1-4; 9 bases map to TRBD1. The J segment lost 8 bases and the V segment lost 6 bases, leaving 7 bases of the junction unmatched. This CDR3 contains 14 residues. Germline V gene data show CDR1 as MNHEY and CDR2 as SMNVEV (reference sequence). The CDR3 bases are TGTGCCAGCAGGGAGGGACAGGGAGGGGAAAAACTGTTTTTT. It codes for CASREGQGGEKLFF.

The J gene is TRBJ1-5, the V gene TRBV6-5, with D perhaps matching TRBD1 (6 bases). Germline CDR1 and CDR2: MNHEY and SVGAGI. Trimming shortened V by 6 bases and J by 3 bases, and 9 bases separated the two germline ends. The CDR3 sequence is 13 residues long. The CDR3 sequence is CASRDSPNQPQHF. The CDR3 DNA reads as TGTGCCAGCAGGGACAGTCCCAATCAGCCCCAGCATTTT.

The chain has TRBV28 and TRBJ1-2; 7 nucleotides align to TRBD1. CDR1 MDHEN and CDR2 SYDVKM come from the germline V gene. The CDR3 runs 13 residues. V gave up 2 bases and J gave up 8 bases; unmatched junction bases: 5. The DNA of the CDR3 is TGTGCCAGCAGTTTAGACAGGGCGAGCGGCTACACCTTC. Amino acids: CASSLDRASGYTF.

This clone showed up just a few times. This sequence joins TRBV7-9 and TRBJ1-1, with 7 bases fitting TRBD1. V trimming: 1 base; J trimming: 3 bases; junction bases outside the gene matches: 5. The CDR3 totals 15 residues. Germline loops: CDR1 SEHNR, CDR2 FQNEAQ (reference sequence). The DNA for the CDR3 is TGTGCCAGCAGCTTAGGGACAGGAAGGTACACTGAAGCTTTCTTT. This translates into CASSLGTGRYTEAFF.

The rearrangement uses TRBV9 and TRBJ2-5; TRBD1 might be the D (6 bases). Looked up from germline, CDR1 is SGDLS and CDR2 is YYNGEE. The CDR3 runs to 16 residues. The germline V and J ends were trimmed by 0 bases and 5 bases, with 17 bases remaining between them. The CDR3 DNA sequence: TGTGCCAGCAGCGTAGATTCCGGGACATTTGAGGAGACCCAGTACTTC. This sequence encodes CASSVDSGTFEETQYF.

J is TRBJ1-6 and V is TRBV15; D call uncertain. V was clipped by 0 bases and J by 0 bases, with 6 bases between them. CDR3 size: 16 residues. Germline CDR1 reads LNHNV; CDR2 reads YYDKDF (reference sequence). The CDR3 DNA is TGTGCCACCAGCAGAGATGCTAGCTCCTATAATTCACCCCTCCACTTT. It encodes CATSRDASSYNSPLHF. The complete variable domain, with remaining parts taken from reference TRBV15 and TRBJ1-6, reads DAMVIQNPRYQVTQFGKPVTLSCSQTLNHNVMYWYQQKSSQAPKLLFHYYDKDFNNEADTPDNFQSRRPNTSFCFLDIRSPGLGDTAMYLCATSRDASSYNSPLHFGNGTRLTVT.

The V call is TRBV9, the J call TRBJ2-7, with D hard to call. CDR1 is SGDLS, CDR2 YYNGEE, per germline. The V gene lost 4 bases and the J gene lost 2 bases, with 13 bases spanning the gap. This CDR3 spans 14 amino acids. The CDR3 nucleotides are TGTGCCAGCAGCCCATACACGTATCCCTACGAGCAGTACTTC. Its protein is CASSPYTYPYEQYF.

J is TRBJ1-2 and V is TRBV5-4; 7 bases map to TRBD1. V was clipped by 1 base and J by 4 bases; unmatched bases: 4. Per the germline V gene, CDR1 is SGHNT and CDR2 is YYREEE (reference sequence). The CDR3 consists of 14 residues. The CDR3 here is CASSLTGELYGYTF. CDR3 nucleotide sequence: TGTGCCAGCAGCTTGACAGGGGAGCTCTATGGCTACACCTTC.

The rearrangement uses TRBV9 and TRBJ1-1; 9 nucleotides match TRBD1. J was trimmed by 5 bases and V by 3 bases; bases with no gene match: 5. The CDR3 runs 14 residues. Looked up from germline, CDR1 is SGDLS and CDR2 is YYNGEE. CDR3 region: CASSATGGTTEAFF. The CDR3 DNA is TGTGCCAGCAGCGCCACAGGGGGCACGACTGAAGCTTTCTTT.

Note on this clone: Germline is not matched at one junction end, which may reflect a read error. V is TRBV7-7 and J is TRBJ1-4; 10 bases match TRBD1. CDR1 is SSHAT and CDR2 is FNYEAQ in the germline V gene (reference sequence). This CDR3 contains 14 residues. CDR3 DNA: TGTGCTAGCAGCCCGGGGACAGGGGTGGAAAAACTGTTTTTT. Translating gives CASSPGTGVEKLFF.

The chain recombines TRBV4-1 with TRBJ2-7, with a tentative D call TRBD2 (5 bases). Trimming cost V 0 bases and J 4 bases, with 16 bases left between them. The CDR3 is made up of 16 amino acids. Per the germline V gene, CDR1 is MGHRA and CDR2 is YSYEKL. The CDR3 sequence is CASSQEGNRGKYEQYF. The CDR3 nucleotides are TGCGCCAGCAGCCAAGAAGGCAATCGGGGAAAATACGAGCAGTACTTC.

This chain joins TRBV7-9 and TRBJ1-1; 7 bases agree with TRBD1. Germline values: CDR1 SEHNR, CDR2 FQNEAQ (reference sequence). J gave up 0 bases and V 4 bases, and 5 bases lay outside the gene matches. The CDR3 has 15 amino acids. This CDR3 reads CASSSNRGLNTEAFF. Here the CDR3 DNA reads TGTGCCAGCAGCTCCAACAGGGGATTGAACACTGAAGCTTTCTTT.